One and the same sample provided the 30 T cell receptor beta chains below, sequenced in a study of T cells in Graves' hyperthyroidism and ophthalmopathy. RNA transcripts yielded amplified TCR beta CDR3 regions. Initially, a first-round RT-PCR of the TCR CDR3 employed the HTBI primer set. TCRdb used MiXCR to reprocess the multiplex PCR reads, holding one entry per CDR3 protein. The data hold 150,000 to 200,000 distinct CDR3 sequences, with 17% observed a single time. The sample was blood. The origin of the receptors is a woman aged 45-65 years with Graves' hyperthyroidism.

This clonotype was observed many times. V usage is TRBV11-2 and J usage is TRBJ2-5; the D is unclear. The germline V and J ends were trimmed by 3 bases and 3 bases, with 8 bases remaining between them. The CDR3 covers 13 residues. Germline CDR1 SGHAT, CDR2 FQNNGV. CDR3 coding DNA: TGTGCCAGCAGCTTTTTACGGGAAGAGACCCAGTACTTC. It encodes CASSFLREETQYF. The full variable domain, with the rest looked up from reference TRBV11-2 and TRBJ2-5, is EAGVAQSPRYKIIEKRQSVAFWCNPISGHATLYWYQQILGQGPKLLIQFQNNGVVDDSQLPKDRFSAERLKGVDSTLKIQPAKLEDSAVYLCASSFLREETQYFGPGTRLLVL.

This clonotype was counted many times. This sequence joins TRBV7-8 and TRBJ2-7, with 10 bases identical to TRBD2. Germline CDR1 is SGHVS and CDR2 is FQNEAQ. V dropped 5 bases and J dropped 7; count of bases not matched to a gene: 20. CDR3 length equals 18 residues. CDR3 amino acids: CASSPLLISLAGAGEQYF. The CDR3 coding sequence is TGTGCCAGCAGCCCCCTTTTGATTAGCCTAGCGGGAGCGGGGGAGCAGTACTTC. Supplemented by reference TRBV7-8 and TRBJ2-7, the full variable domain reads GAGVSQSPRYKVAKRGQDVALRCDPISGHVSLFWYQQALGQGPEFLTYFQNEAQLDKSGLPSDRFFAERPEGSVSTLKIQRTQQEDSAVYLCASSPLLISLAGAGEQYFGPGTRLTVT.

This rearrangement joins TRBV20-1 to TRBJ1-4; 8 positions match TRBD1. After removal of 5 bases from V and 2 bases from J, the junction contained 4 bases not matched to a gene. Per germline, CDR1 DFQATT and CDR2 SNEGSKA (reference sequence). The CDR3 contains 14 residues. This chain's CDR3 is CSALDRGTNEKLFF. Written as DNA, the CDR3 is TGCAGTGCTCTCGACAGGGGCACTAATGAAAAACTGTTTTTT.

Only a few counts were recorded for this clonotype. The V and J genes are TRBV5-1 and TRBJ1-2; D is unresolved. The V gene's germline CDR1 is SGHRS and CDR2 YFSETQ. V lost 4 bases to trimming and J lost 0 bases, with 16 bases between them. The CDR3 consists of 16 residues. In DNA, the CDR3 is TGCGCCAGCAGCCAAACGTCCCTTGGCTCTAACTATGGCTACACCTTC. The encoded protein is CASSQTSLGSNYGYTF.

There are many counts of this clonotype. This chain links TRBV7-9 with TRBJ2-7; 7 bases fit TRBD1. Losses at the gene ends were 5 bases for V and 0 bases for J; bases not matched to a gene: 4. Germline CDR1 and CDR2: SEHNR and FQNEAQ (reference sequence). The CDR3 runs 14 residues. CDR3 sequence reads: CASSPRDSSYEQYF. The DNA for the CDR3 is TGTGCCAGCAGCCCCCGGGACAGCTCCTACGAGCAGTACTTC.

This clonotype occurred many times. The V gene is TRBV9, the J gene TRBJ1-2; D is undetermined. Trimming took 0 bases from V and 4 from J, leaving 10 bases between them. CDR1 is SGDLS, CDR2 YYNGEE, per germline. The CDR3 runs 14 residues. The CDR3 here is CASSVGAELYGYTF. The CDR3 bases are TGTGCCAGCAGCGTAGGTGCGGAGCTCTATGGCTACACCTTC.

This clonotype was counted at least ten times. The CDR3 protein is CASTKARLGEAFF. In DNA form, the CDR3 reads TGTGCCAGTACCAAGGCTCGGTTGGGTGAAGCTTTCTTT. The chain employs TRBV19 and TRBJ1-1; D is undetermined. Germline V lookup: CDR1 LNHDA, CDR2 SQIVND (reference sequence). The V end was cut by 7 bases, the J end by 7 bases, with 16 bases between. This CDR3 has 13 residues.

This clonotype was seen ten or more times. CDR3 residues: CASSIGQNQETQYF. The CDR3 region has the DNA TGTGCCAGCTCAATTGGACAGAACCAAGAGACCCAGTACTTC. This chain joins TRBV18 and TRBJ2-5; maybe TRBD1 (6 bases). The germline V gene encodes CDR1 KGHSH and CDR2 LQKENI. Trimming took 5 bases from V and 0 from J, leaving 10 bases between them. The CDR3 length is 14 residues. Full variable domain (rest looked up from reference TRBV18 and TRBJ2-5): NAGVMQNPRHLVRRRGQEARLRCSPMKGHSHVYWYRQLPEEGLKFMVYLQKENIIDESGMPKERFSAEFPKEGPSILRIQQVVRGDSAAYFCASSIGQNQETQYFGPGTRLLVL.

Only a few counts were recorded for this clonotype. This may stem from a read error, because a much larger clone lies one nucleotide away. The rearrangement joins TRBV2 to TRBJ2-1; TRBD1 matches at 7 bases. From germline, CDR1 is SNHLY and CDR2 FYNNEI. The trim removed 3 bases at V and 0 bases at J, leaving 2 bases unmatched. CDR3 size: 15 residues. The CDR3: CASSEGQSSYNEQFF. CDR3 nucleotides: TGTGCCAGCAGTGAGGGACAGAGCTCCTACAATGAGCAGTTCTTC.

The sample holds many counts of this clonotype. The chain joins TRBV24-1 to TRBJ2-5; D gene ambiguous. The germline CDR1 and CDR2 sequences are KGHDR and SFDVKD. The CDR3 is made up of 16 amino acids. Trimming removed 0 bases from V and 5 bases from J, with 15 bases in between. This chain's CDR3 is CATSDLGSPNGETQYF. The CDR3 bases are TGTGCCACCAGTGATTTGGGCAGTCCTAACGGTGAGACCCAGTACTTC.

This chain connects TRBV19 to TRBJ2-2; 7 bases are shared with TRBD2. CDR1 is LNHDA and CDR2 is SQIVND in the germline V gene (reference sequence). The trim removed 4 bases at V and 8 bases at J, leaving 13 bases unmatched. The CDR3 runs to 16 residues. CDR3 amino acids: CASSTPGGVREGELFF. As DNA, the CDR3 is TGTGCCAGTAGTACGCCGGGAGGAGTACGGGAAGGGGAGCTGTTTTTT.

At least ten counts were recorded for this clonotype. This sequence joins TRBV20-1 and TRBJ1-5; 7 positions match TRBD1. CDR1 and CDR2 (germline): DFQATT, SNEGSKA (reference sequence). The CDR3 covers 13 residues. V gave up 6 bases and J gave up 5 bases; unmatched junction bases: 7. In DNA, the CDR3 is TGCAGTGCCTCGGACAGGTTGGATCAGCCCCAGCATTTT. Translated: CSASDRLDQPQHF.

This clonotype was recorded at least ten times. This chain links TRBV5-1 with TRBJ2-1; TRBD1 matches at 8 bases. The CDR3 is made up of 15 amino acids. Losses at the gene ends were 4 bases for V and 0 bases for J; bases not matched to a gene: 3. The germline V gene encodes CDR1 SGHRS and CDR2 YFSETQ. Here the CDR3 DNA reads TGCGCCAGCAGCCGGACAGGGAGCTCCTACAATGAGCAGTTCTTC. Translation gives CASSRTGSSYNEQFF.

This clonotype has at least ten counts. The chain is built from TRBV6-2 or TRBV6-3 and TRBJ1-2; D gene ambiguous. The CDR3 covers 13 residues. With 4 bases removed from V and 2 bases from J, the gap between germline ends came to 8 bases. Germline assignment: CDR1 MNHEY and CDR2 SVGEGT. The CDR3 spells CASSLGVNYGYTF. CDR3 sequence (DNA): TGTGCCAGCAGTTTGGGCGTAAACTATGGCTACACCTTC.

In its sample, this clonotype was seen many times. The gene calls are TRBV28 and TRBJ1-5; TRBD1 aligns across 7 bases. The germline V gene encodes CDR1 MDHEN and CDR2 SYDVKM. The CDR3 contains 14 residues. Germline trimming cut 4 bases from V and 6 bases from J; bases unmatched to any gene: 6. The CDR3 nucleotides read TGTGCCAGCAGTTCATGGACAGGTTCTCAGCCCCAGCATTTT. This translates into CASSSWTGSQPQHF.

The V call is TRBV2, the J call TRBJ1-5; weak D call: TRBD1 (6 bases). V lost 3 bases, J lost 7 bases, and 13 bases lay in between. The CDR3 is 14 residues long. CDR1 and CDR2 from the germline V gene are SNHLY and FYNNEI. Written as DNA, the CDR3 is TGTGCCAGCAGTGACGAGGGCAGGGGCCAGCCCCAGCATTTT. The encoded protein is CASSDEGRGQPQHF.

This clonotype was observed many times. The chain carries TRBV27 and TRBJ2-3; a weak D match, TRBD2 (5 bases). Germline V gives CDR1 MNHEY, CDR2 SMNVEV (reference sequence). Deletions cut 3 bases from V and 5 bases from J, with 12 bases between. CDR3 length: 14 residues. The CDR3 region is CASSLAHGVDTQYF. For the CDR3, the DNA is TGTGCCAGCAGTTTGGCTCACGGGGTAGATACGCAGTATTTT.

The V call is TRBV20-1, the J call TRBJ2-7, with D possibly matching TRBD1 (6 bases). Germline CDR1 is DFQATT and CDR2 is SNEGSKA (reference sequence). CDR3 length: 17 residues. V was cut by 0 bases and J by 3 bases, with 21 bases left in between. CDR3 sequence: CSARDVRQATLYYEQYF. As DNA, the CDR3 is TGCAGTGCTAGAGATGTGAGACAGGCCACCCTCTACTACGAGCAGTACTTC.

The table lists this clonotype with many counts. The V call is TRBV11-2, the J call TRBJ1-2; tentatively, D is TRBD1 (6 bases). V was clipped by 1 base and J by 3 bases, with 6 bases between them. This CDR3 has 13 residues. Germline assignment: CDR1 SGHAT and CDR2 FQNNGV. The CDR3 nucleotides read TGTGCCAGCAGCTTAGCAGGGGACTATGGCTACACCTTC. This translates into CASSLAGDYGYTF.

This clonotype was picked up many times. This chain's CDR3 is CASSDMALNTEAFF. CDR3 in DNA: TGTGCCAGCAGTGACATGGCCCTGAACACTGAAGCTTTCTTT. This rearrangement joins TRBV2 to TRBJ1-1; no definite D call. V gave up 3 bases and J gave up 0 bases, with 8 bases separating them. This CDR3 is built from 14 residues. Looked up from germline, CDR1 is SNHLY and CDR2 is FYNNEI.

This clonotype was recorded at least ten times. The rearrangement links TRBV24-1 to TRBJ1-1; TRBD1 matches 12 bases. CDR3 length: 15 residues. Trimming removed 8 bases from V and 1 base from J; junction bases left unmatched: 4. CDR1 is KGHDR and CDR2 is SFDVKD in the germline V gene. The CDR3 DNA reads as TGTGCCACCAAGGGGACAGGGGGCCGGAACACTGAAGCTTTCTTT. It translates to CATKGTGGRNTEAFF.

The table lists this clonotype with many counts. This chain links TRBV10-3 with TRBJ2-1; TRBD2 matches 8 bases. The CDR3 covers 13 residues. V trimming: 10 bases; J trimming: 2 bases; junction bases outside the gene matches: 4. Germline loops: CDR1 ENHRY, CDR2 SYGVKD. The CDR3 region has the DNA TGTGCCACCGCCGGGGGGGCCTACAATGAGCAGTTCTTC. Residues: CATAGGAYNEQFF.

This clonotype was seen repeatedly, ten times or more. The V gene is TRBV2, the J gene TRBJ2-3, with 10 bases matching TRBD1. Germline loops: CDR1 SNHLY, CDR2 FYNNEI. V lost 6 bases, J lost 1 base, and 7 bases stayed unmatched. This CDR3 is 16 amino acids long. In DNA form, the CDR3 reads TGTGCCAGCAGCTCCGGGACAGGGGAGGGCACAGATACGCAGTATTTT. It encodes CASSSGTGEGTDTQYF.

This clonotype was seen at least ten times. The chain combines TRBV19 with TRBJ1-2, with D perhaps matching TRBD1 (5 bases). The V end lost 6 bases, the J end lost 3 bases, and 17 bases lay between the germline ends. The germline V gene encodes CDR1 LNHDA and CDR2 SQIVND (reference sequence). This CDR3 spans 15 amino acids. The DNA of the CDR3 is TGTGCCAGTAGCGCCTTTGGGGCGCGGGACTATGGCTACACCTTC. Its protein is CASSAFGARDYGYTF.

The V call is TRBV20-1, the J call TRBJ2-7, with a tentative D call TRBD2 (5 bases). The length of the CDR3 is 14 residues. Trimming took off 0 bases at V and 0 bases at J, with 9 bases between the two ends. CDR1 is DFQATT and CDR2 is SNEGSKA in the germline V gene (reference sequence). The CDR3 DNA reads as TGCAGTGCTAGAGATCAGAGGGCCTCCTACGAGCAGTACTTC. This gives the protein CSARDQRASYEQYF.

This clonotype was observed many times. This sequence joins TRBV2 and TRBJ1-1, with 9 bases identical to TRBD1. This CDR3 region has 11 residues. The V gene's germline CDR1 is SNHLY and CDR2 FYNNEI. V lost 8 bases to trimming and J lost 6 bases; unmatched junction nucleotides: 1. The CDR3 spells CASGDRAEAFF. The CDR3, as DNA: TGTGCCAGCGGGGACAGGGCTGAAGCTTTCTTT.

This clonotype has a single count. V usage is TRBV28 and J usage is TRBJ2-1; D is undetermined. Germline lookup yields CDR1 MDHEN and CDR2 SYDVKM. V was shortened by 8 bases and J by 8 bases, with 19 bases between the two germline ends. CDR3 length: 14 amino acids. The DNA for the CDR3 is TGTGCCAGCCGTACGCTGGGGTGGAGCGATGAGCAGTTCTTC. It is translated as CASRTLGWSDEQFF.

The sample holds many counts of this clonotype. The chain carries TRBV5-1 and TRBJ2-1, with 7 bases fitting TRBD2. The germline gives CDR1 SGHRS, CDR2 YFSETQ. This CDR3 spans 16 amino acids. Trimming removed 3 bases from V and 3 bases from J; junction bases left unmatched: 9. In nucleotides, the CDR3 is TGCGCCAGCAGCTGGCGGGGGAGTAGCGGCTACAATGAGCAGTTCTTC. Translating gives CASSWRGSSGYNEQFF.

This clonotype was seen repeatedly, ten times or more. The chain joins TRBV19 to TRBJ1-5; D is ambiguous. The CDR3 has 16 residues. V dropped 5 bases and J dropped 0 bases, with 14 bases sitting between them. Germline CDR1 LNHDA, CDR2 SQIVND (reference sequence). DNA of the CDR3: TGTGCCAGTAGTCCCCCACCTACCTATAGCAATCAGCCCCAGCATTTT. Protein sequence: CASSPPPTYSNQPQHF.

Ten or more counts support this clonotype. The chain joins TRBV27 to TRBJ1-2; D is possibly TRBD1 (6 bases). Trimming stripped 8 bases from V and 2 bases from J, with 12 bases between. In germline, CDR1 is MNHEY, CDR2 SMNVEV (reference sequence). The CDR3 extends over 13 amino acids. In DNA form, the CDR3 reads TGTGCCAGCGGGGCAGGGGTGAACTATGGCTACACCTTC. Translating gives CASGAGVNYGYTF.